This T cell receptor (beta chain) comes out of a study of early T cells in non-severe SARS-CoV-2 infection. TCRdb analysed the 5' RACE reads with MiXCR anew, one entry per CDR3 protein. The table has about 35,000 distinct CDR3 sequences, around 5.1% seen once. The CDR3 has 13 amino acids. J gave up 6 bases and V 7 bases, and 8 bases lay outside the gene matches. Germline V CDR1 and CDR2: SNHLY, FYNNEI. This clonotype was recorded many times. V is TRBV2 and J is TRBJ2-7, with TRBD1 identical over 8 bases. This clonotype originated in an adult who was a healthcare worker with PCR-confirmed SARS-CoV-2 infection or an uninfected control (not recorded which). This material consisted of whole blood, taken at baseline. CDR3 sequence reads: CASTMTGVGEQYF. In DNA form, the CDR3 reads TGTGCCAGCACAATGACAGGGGTTGGCGAGCAGTACTTC.